This is a list of T cell receptor beta chains from one sample in a study of CD8 T cells in Susac syndrome. MiXCR, run by TCRdb on the immunoSEQ multiplex PCR reads, gives a single entry per CDR3 protein. The sample includes about 300,000 distinct CDR3 sequences, 75% to 85% seen only once; the top ten take 0.2% to 0.25%. Material: CD8+ T cells from PBMCs. The receptor set was obtained from a human donor with multiple sclerosis. The CDR3 runs from the conserved cysteine through the conserved F or W. The D gene is left open where the match is weak.

v_gene	d_gene	j_gene	CDR3aa
TRBV28	-	TRBJ2-7	CATSRTGSSYEQYF
TRBV27	-	TRBJ2-1	CASGSFLAYNEQFF
TRBV30	TRBD1	TRBJ1-2	CAWGTGRTFYGYTF
TRBV27	TRBD2	TRBJ2-2	CASSLAGGPTGELFF
TRBV4-3	-	TRBJ2-1	CASSQDTGNEQFF
TRBV6-5	TRBD2	TRBJ2-1	CASSPWTSGDNEQFF
TRBV18	-	TRBJ1-5	CASSPSRLASGAQPPQWPQHF
TRBV24-1	-	TRBJ1-1	CATSDLAGGSEAFF
TRBV4-1	TRBD2	TRBJ2-1	CASSQSGGGYYNEQFF
TRBV11-2	TRBD2	TRBJ2-7	CASSFPPTAGAHLALDYEQYF
TRBV5-6	TRBD2	TRBJ2-6	CASIYRGDHFFAGANVLTF
TRBV27	TRBD1	TRBJ2-3	CASSSVGTGVDTQYF
TRBV11-2	-	TRBJ2-2	CASSPPLGNTGELFF
TRBV12-3/TRBV12-4	TRBD2	TRBJ2-7	CASSPGTSGIEQYF
TRBV3-1	-	TRBJ1-1	CASSPGNTEAFF